These T cell receptor beta chains were read from a single sample in a study of T cell changes during pregnancy in multiple sclerosis. TCRdb's table, derived via immunoSEQ multiplex PCR, lists solely in-frame clones and lacks some. The sample records tens of thousands of clones, approximately 90% being singletons. This material consisted of peripheral blood, taken in the second trimester of pregnancy. These receptors all stem from a female donor in good health, enrolled as a control in a pregnancy study. Each CDR3 is given with its conserved first and last residue. Fields, in order: J gene, clone size, D gene, V gene, CDR3 protein, CDR3 DNA. D genes are given only for firm matches. Only some rows state a clone size, as once, few, many or a class for expanded clones.

TRBJ1-3 NA TRBD1 TRBV29-1 CSVDNRGYTIYF TGCAGCGTGGATAACAGGGGATACACCATATATTTT
TRBJ1-3 few NA TRBV6-5 CASSYQQGRGNTIYF TGTGCCAGCAGTTACCAGCAGGGGAGAGGAAACACCATATATTTT
TRBJ1-6 NA TRBD1 TRBV4-2 CASSSGDRDNSPLHF TGTGCCAGCAGCTCGGGGGACAGGGACAATTCACCCCTCCACTTT
TRBJ1-5 NA NA TRBV5-4 CASSVTGTGSNQPQHF TGTGCCAGCAGCGTTACCGGGACTGGAAGCAATCAGCCCCAGCATTTT
TRBJ2-7 NA NA TRBV13 CASSLDRTEFYEQYF TGTGCCAGCAGCTTAGACCGGACAGAGTTTTACGAGCAGTACTTC
TRBJ2-1 NA TRBD2 TRBV11-2 CASSRLADDYNEQFF TGTGCCAGCAGCCGACTAGCGGACGATTACAATGAGCAGTTCTTC
TRBJ2-1 once NA TRBV10-3 CAISESGIIANNEQFF TGTGCCATCAGTGAGTCGGGAATAATAGCGAACAATGAGCAGTTCTTC
TRBJ1-5 NA TRBD1 TRBV7-2 CASSVDRAQPQHF TGTGCCAGCAGCGTAGACAGGGCTCAGCCCCAGCATTTT
TRBJ2-5 NA NA TRBV1 CTSSQGSAISETQYF TGCACCAGCAGCCAAGGCTCGGCGATTAGCGAGACCCAGTACTTC
TRBJ1-6 NA TRBD1 TRBV27 CASSPGQGAGSPLHF TGTGCCAGCAGTCCGGGACAGGGGGCAGGCTCACCCCTCCACTTT
TRBJ2-7 NA NA TRBV21-1 CASLKTGSYEQYF TGTGCCAGCTTAAAGACGGGGAGCTACGAGCAGTACTTC
TRBJ2-1 NA NA TRBV5-1 CASTPFSAGRTRNEQFF TGCGCCAGCACTCCGTTTTCGGCGGGTCGTACGAGGAATGAGCAGTTCTTC
TRBJ1-2 once TRBD1 TRBV14 CASSHRTGHTYGYTF TGTGCCAGCAGCCATAGGACAGGGCATACCTATGGCTACACCTTC
TRBJ2-7 NA TRBD1 TRBV27 CASSWPGGNEQYF TGTGCCAGCAGTTGGCCAGGGGGCAACGAGCAGTACTTC
TRBJ2-7 NA NA TRBV11-2 CASSSLRPSYEQYF TGTGCCAGCAGCTCCCTCCGGCCTAGCTACGAGCAGTACTTC
TRBJ1-1 NA NA TRBV7-3 CASSSHMNTEAFF TGTGCCAGCAGCTCCCACATGAACACTGAAGCTTTCTTT
TRBJ2-4 NA TRBD2 TRBV7-2 CASSPTGRDYKNIQYF TGTGCCAGCAGCCCCACCGGGAGGGATTACAAAAACATTCAGTACTTC
TRBJ1-3 NA NA TRBV14 CASSQAAGTGNTIYF TGTGCCAGCAGCCAAGCCGCAGGGACTGGAAACACCATATATTTT
TRBJ2-3 once TRBD1 TRBV29-1 CSVIAGGAGDTQYF TGCAGCGTTATTGCAGGGGGCGCGGGCGATACGCAGTATTTT
TRBJ2-2 NA NA TRBV9 CASSVDSGNTGELFF TGTGCCAGCAGCGTGGATAGCGGGAACACCGGGGAGCTGTTTTTT
TRBJ1-1 NA TRBD1 TRBV16 CASSPFDRGGTEAFF TGTGCCAGCAGCCCGTTCGACAGGGGAGGAACTGAAGCTTTCTTT
TRBJ2-4 NA NA TRBV18 CASSPEVIGKIAKNIQYF TGTGCCAGCTCACCTGAGGTAATAGGAAAGATAGCCAAAAACATTCAGTACTTC
TRBJ1-5 NA NA TRBV5-1 CASSLSGDSNQPQHF TGCGCCAGCAGCTTGAGCGGGGATAGCAATCAGCCCCAGCATTTT
TRBJ2-3 NA NA TRBV19 CASSSVTGNPTDTQYF TGTGCCAGTAGTTCGGTAACAGGGAATCCCACAGATACGCAGTATTTT
TRBJ2-1 once TRBD2 TRBV28 CASSRIAGPYNEQFF TGTGCCAGCAGCCGGATAGCGGGGCCCTACAATGAGCAGTTCTTC
TRBJ2-3 NA TRBD2 TRBV11-2 CASRVAGVAYTQYF TGTGCCAGCAGAGTAGCGGGAGTTGCCTATACGCAGTATTTT
TRBJ1-1 NA NA TRBV27 CASSFGGVNTEAFF TGTGCCAGCAGTTTTGGGGGGGTGAACACTGAAGCTTTCTTT
TRBJ2-1 NA NA TRBV18 CASSPNGQYNEQFF TGTGCCAGCTCACCAAACGGACAGTACAATGAGCAGTTCTTC
TRBJ1-2 NA TRBD1 TRBV5-1 CASSLETGDGYTF TGCGCCAGCAGCTTAGAGACAGGGGATGGCTACACCTTC
TRBJ1-2 NA TRBD1 TRBV5-6 CASSLGQGAYGYTF TGTGCCAGCAGCTTGGGACAGGGTGCTTATGGCTACACCTTC
TRBJ1-2 NA TRBD1 TRBV28 CASSSGQGHGYTF TGTGCCAGCAGTTCGGGACAGGGGCACGGCTACACCTTC
TRBJ2-1 NA TRBD2 TRBV6-1 CASNTGGARNEQFF TGTGCCAGCAATACCGGGGGGGCGCGTAATGAGCAGTTCTTC
TRBJ1-1 NA NA TRBV28 CASSFWSGGRTEAFF TGTGCCAGCAGTTTTTGGTCCGGGGGGAGGACTGAAGCTTTCTTT
TRBJ1-6 once NA TRBV13 CASSLGQGNSPLHF TGTGCCAGCAGCTTAGGCCAGGGTAATTCACCCCTCCACTTT
TRBJ1-1 NA NA TRBV6-1 CASSLTRATEAFF TGTGCCAGCAGCCTCACCAGGGCCACTGAAGCTTTCTTT
TRBJ2-1 NA TRBD2 TRBV7-2 CASSLTSGGINEQFF TGTGCCAGCAGCTTGACTAGCGGGGGGATTAATGAGCAGTTCTTC
TRBJ1-1 NA NA TRBV7-9 CASSLAVTTEAFF TGTGCCAGCAGCTTAGCGGTAACAACTGAAGCTTTCTTT
TRBJ1-4 NA NA TRBV27 CASSFEGPNEKLFF TGTGCCAGCAGTTTTGAGGGTCCTAATGAAAAACTGTTTTTT
TRBJ2-1 once TRBD2 TRBV5-1 CASSFPGLAALSSYNEQFF TGCGCCAGCAGCTTTCCGGGACTAGCGGCCCTGAGCTCCTACAATGAGCAGTTCTTC
TRBJ1-4 NA NA TRBV7-3 CARGQDDEKLFF TGTGCCAGGGGGCAGGACGATGAAAAACTGTTTTTT
TRBJ2-1 NA TRBD2 TRBV7-3 CASSSQKAGGNSTYNEQFF TGTGCCAGCAGCTCCCAGAAAGCGGGGGGGAATTCGACCTACAATGAGCAGTTCTTC
TRBJ1-1 few TRBD1 TRBV29-1 CSVERQGDTEAFF TGCAGCGTTGAACGGCAGGGGGACACTGAAGCTTTCTTT
TRBJ1-1 NA NA TRBV7-8 CASSQRVEAFF TGTGCCAGCAGCCAACGGGTTGAAGCTTTCTTT
TRBJ2-5 NA TRBD2 TRBV2 CASRGLGLETQYF TGTGCCAGCAGGGGACTAGGGTTAGAGACCCAGTACTTC
TRBJ1-4 NA NA TRBV7-8 CASSIRQTEKLFF TGTGCCAGCAGCATCCGACAGACCGAAAAACTGTTTTTT
TRBJ2-1 NA TRBD2 TRBV11-2 CASSPTSRASGREYEQFF TGTGCCAGCAGCCCCACCTCCCGGGCTAGCGGGAGGGAGTATGAGCAGTTCTTC
TRBJ2-1 NA TRBD1 TRBV19 CASSSSTGGGNEQFF TGTGCCAGTAGTAGCTCGACAGGGGGCGGGAATGAGCAGTTCTTC
TRBJ2-7 NA NA TRBV6-6 CASSRAIGYEQYF TGTGCCAGCAGTAGAGCAATCGGCTACGAGCAGTACTTC
TRBJ2-3 NA TRBD1 TRBV28 CATWDRRGDTQYF TGTGCCACCTGGGACAGGCGAGGAGATACGCAGTATTTT
TRBJ2-7 NA TRBD1 TRBV12-5 CASGWGTVYEQYF TGTGCTAGTGGTTGGGGGACAGTTTACGAGCAGTACTTC
TRBJ2-3 few NA TRBV15 CATSRVLGSLTDTQYF TGTGCCACCAGCAGAGTCCTAGGCAGTCTCACAGATACGCAGTATTTT